This is a list of T cell receptor beta chains from one sample in a study of blood T cell repertoires in COVID-19. Profiled with immunoSEQ multiplex PCR; TCRdb holds only in-frame clones, not every one. This sample carries fewer than 30,000 clones, 85% of them seen once, and the ten largest clones take roughly a quarter. The sample consisted of peripheral blood. The receptors come from a human donor in a cohort sampled during active COVID-19. Both conserved end residues are part of each CDR3. D genes are given only for firm matches. Clone size is given for some rows only: seen once, a few or many times, or a class if the clone is expanded.

J gene,CDR3 length,clone size,D gene,V gene,CDR3 DNA,CDR3 protein
TRBJ1-4,14,.,TRBD1,TRBV7-9,TGTGCCAGCAGCTTAAACAGGGGGAATGAAAAACTGTTTTTT,CASSLNRGNEKLFF
TRBJ2-5,12,.,.,TRBV13,TGTGCCAGCAGCCCAGACCAAGAGACCCAGTACTTC,CASSPDQETQYF
TRBJ2-3,14,.,TRBD1,TRBV7-3,TGTGCCAGCAGCTTGGGGACAGGACCCGGTACGCAGTATTTT,CASSLGTGPGTQYF
TRBJ2-2,15,.,.,TRBV11-2,TGTGCCAGCAGCTTATCGGGGGTTACCGCCGGGGAGCTGTTTTTT,CASSLSGVTAGELFF
TRBJ1-5,14,.,.,TRBV15,TGTGCCACCAGCAGAATGGACAGCCCCCTTCCCCAGCATTTT,CATSRMDSPLPQHF
TRBJ2-7,15,.,TRBD2,TRBV7-9,TGTGCCAGCACCCTATCCGACGGGACTAAGTACGAGCAGTACTTC,CASTLSDGTKYEQYF
TRBJ2-2,13,.,.,TRBV2,TGTGCCAGCAATAGAGAGGGGGCCGGGGAGCTGTTTTTT,CASNREGAGELFF
TRBJ2-7,19,.,.,TRBV7-2,TGTGCCAGCAGCTTAGGTCCCAAGCGTCTGGCAGGGGTTTTAGTTGAGCAGTACTTC,CASSLGPKRLAGVLVEQYF
TRBJ1-5,16,.,.,TRBV11-2,TGTGCCAGCAGCTTAGAAGGGGTAGGGGTGGGTCAGCCCCAGCATTTT,CASSLEGVGVGQPQHF
TRBJ1-4,15,.,.,TRBV19,TGTGCCAGTAGTACCCAGGGGTGGACTAATGAAAAACTGTTTTTT,CASSTQGWTNEKLFF
TRBJ2-5,14,.,TRBD2,TRBV7-2,TGTGCCAGCAGCTCCGGGACTAAAAGAGAGACCCAGTACTTC,CASSSGTKRETQYF
TRBJ2-1,15,few,TRBD2,TRBV5-8,TGTGCCAGCAGCCGGGGGACTAGCGCCGTACCTGTGCAGTTCTTC,CASSRGTSAVPVQFF
TRBJ1-2,16,.,.,TRBV18,TGTGCCAGCTCAGCCCAGGCGCGAGGGGACATTGATGGCTACACCTTC,CASSAQARGDIDGYTF
TRBJ1-2,15,.,TRBD1,TRBV11-2,TGTGCCAGCAGCCTAAATACCGGGACAGGGGAAAACTACACCTTC,CASSLNTGTGENYTF
TRBJ2-5,12,.,.,TRBV30,TGTGCCGTAGGACTTAACCAAGAGACCCAGTACTTC,CAVGLNQETQYF
TRBJ2-1,14,.,.,TRBV6-5,TGTGCCAGCACCGGGGGGCTAGCGGTGAATGAGCAGTTCTTC,CASTGGLAVNEQFF
TRBJ1-6,13,.,.,TRBV4-3,TGCGCCAGCAGCCCGCAGGGCGGTTCACCCCTCCACTTT,CASSPQGGSPLHF